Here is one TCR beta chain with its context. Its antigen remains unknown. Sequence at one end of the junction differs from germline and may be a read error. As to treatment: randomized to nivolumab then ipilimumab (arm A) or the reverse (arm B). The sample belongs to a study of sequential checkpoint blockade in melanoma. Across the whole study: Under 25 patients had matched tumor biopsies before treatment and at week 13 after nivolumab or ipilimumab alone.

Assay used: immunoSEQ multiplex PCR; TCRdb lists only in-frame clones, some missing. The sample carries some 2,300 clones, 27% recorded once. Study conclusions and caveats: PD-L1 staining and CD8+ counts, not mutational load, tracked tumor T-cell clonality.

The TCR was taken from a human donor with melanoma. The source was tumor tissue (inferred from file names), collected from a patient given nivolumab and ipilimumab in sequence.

CDR3 sequence reads: CASKGGKAFLF. DNA for the CDR3: TGTGCCAGTAAGGGTGGTAAAGCTTTCCTCTTT. The chain is built from TRBV19 and TRBJ1-1, with unresolved D. CDR1 is LNHDA, CDR2 SQIVND, per germline (reference sequence). CDR3 length equals 11 residues.